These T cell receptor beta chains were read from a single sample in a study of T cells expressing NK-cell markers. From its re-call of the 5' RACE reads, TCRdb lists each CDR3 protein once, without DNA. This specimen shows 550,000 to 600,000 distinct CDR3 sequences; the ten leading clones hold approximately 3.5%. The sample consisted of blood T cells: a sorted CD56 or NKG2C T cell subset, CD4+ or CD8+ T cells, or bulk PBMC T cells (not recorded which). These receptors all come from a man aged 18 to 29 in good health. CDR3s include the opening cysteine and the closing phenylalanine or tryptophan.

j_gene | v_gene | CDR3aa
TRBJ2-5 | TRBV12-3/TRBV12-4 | CASSHWLAGGETQYF
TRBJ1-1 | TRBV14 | CASSPRTGGTEAFF
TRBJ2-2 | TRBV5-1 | CASSLAKGLANTGELFF
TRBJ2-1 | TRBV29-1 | CSVVGTEEGRFF
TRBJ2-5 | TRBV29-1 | CSVWERTRETQYF
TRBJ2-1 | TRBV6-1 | CASSPLPIYNEQFF
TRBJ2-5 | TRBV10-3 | CAISAGGSTETQYF
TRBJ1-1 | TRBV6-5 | CASSYRTGRALNTEAFF
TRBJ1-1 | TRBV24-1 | CATRATGENTEAFF
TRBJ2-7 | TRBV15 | CATSRVGRNYEQYF
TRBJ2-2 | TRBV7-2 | CASSLAVVAGGPGDGELFF
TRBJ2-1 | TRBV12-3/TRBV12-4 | CASSTRDYNEQFF
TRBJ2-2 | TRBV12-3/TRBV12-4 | CASSSGATGELFF
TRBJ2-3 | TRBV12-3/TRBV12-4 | CASRRGPEGTDTQYF
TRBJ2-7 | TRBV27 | CASSLTVSSYEQYF
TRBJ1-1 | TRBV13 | CASSLEGSTNTEAFF
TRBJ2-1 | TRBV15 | CATSSGRAGGTYNEQFF
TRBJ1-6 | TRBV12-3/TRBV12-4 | CASSLGGRPLHF
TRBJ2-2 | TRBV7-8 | CASSLEGGRVGELFF
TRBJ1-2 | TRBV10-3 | CAISHEPTGGNSTF
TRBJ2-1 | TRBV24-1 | CATSDTGLAGGEEQFF
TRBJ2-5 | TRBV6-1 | CASSEAGGRAETQYF
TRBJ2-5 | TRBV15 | CATSDLAGGAGTQYF
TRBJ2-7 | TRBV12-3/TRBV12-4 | CASTADGTRYEQYF
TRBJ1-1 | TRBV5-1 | CASYELNTEAFF
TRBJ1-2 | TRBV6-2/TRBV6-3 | CASSYSRANYGYTF
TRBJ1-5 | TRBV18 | CASSPSGTVRNQPQHF
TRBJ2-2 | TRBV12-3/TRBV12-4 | CASRPMIYTGELFF
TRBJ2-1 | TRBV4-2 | CASSQIGASGSGSYNEQFF
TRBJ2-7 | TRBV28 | CASSGGSGGAYEQYF
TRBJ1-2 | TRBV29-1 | CSATTGAGGYTF
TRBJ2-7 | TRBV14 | CASSLVGGQREQYF
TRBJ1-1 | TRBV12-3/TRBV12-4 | CASSFSSRMNTEAFF
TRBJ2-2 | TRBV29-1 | CSPARTSGELFF
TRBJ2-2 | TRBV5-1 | CASSPGRQGSTGELFF
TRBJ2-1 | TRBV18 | CASSPSAGPEQFF
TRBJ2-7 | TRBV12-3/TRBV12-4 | CASGEGVARGEQYF
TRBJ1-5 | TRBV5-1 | CASSPGQINQPQHF
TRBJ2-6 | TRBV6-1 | CASSAAGLDNVLTF
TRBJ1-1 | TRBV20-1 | CSARGDRVNTEAFF
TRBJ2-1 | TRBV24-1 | CATSDPARGHEQFF
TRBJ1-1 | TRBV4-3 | CASSQDTEGSAEAFF
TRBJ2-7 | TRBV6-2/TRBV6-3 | CASSYSSRQNSYEQYF
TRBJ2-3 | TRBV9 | CASSNGPNTDTQYF
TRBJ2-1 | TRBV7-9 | CASRGFRNSNEQFF
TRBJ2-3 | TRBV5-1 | CASSRELGLTDTQYF
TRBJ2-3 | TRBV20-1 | CSASDGGYTDTQYF
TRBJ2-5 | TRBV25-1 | CASTLAGGEETQYF
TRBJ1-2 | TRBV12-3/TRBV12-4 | CASSSTGGGRYTF
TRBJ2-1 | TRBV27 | CASSSLSRGTYNEQFF
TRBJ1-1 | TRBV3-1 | CASSLSPGTGNTEAFF
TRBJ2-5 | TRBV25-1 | CASSGTSGTQYF
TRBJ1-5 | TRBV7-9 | CASTNSGQPQHF
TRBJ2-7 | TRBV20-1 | CSASPTTGTYEQYF
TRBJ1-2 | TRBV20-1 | CSATGQGNPGEYGYTF